These 22 T cell receptor beta chains originate from one sample sequenced in a study of regulatory T cells in long-lasting Graves disease listed by TCRdb under 2021. Library preparation employed multiplex PCR. Sequenced using an Illumina HiSeq 4000. iRepertoire HTBI primers and Arm-PCR amplification of CDR3 regions were used to construct TCR beta libraries. In-frame beta chains were kept once TCRdb had trimmed the public reads at Q25 with fastp and called clones with MiXCR. Here each entry gathers all rows of one CDR3 protein and keeps the most common genes and DNA. In this sample the table shows around 250,000 distinct CDR3 sequences, 15% to 20% of which occur a single time. Jointly, the top ten make up around 15% of the sample. The time point label, as the study defines it: newly diagnosed GD, antithyroid drugs for less than 3 months. For both TCR sequencing and RNA sequencing, RNA was extracted from PBMCs in TRIzol.

This sample also belongs to another study, concerning T cells in Graves' hyperthyroidism and ophthalmopathy.

This specimen was peripheral blood mononuclear cells (PBMCs), taken at new diagnosis, from a patient treated with antithyroid drugs. All receptors come from a woman in her thirties with Graves disease. Donor details come from another sample of the same person, matched by shared clones.

This clonotype was seen ten or more times. V and J are TRBV6-1 and TRBJ1-2, with TRBD1 matching over 9 bases. V shed 8 bases and J 5 bases; nucleotides not matched to a gene: 6. Per germline, CDR1 MNHNS and CDR2 SASEGT. The CDR3 runs 13 residues. CDR3 in DNA: TGTGCCAGCGAACAGGGGGCTTGGTATGGCTACACCTTC. It codes for CASEQGAWYGYTF.

This clonotype was picked up many times. The chain combines TRBV20-1 with TRBJ2-5; tentative D call: TRBD2 (5 bases). The CDR3 sequence is 14 residues long. V was cut by 1 base and J by 1 base, with 10 bases left in between. Germline lookup yields CDR1 DFQATT and CDR2 SNEGSKA (reference sequence). Written as DNA, the CDR3 is TGCAGTGCTAGAGCCCCGAGGGCCCAAGAGACCCAGTACTTC. Amino acids: CSARAPRAQETQYF.

V usage is TRBV6-2 or TRBV6-3 and J usage is TRBJ2-1; 7 bases map to TRBD2. V trimming: 5 bases; J trimming: 6 bases; junction bases outside the gene matches: 4. This CDR3 region has 13 residues. Germline V lookup: CDR1 MNHEY, CDR2 SVGEGT. CDR3 coding DNA: TGTGCCAGCAGTGCGGGGGTCGGCAATGAGCAGTTCTTC. Translating it yields CASSAGVGNEQFF.

This clonotype has at least ten counts. V is TRBV3-1 and J is TRBJ1-2; D uncertain. The germline V and J ends were trimmed by 1 base and 6 bases, with 6 bases remaining between them. The CDR3 runs 12 residues. Germline-derived CDR1 and CDR2 are LGHDT and YNNKEL (reference sequence). The CDR3 is CASSQGADGYTF. The CDR3 DNA reads TGTGCCAGCAGCCAAGGGGCGGATGGCTACACCTTC.

This clonotype has at least ten counts. The chain combines TRBV6-2 or TRBV6-3 with TRBJ2-5; perhaps TRBD2 as D (6 bases). The CDR3 has 16 residues. Germline V gene sequence: CDR1 MNHEY, CDR2 SVGEGT. Trimming pared 2 bases from V and 5 bases from J, leaving 18 bases between. CDR3 protein: CASSYLSGGVGETQYF. The CDR3 DNA follows: TGTGCCAGCAGTTACCTTAGCGGCGGAGTTGGGGAGACCCAGTACTTC.

This clonotype was found many times. The V and J genes are TRBV6-1 and TRBJ1-1, with D perhaps matching TRBD1 (5 bases). CDR1 is MNHNS, CDR2 SASEGT, per germline. The CDR3 is made up of 16 amino acids. The V and J ends lost 8 bases and 3 bases respectively, with 22 bases between them. The CDR3 loop is CASYGGAAGSYTEAFF. The CDR3 DNA sequence: TGTGCCAGCTACGGCGGGGCGGCGGGAAGCTACACTGAAGCTTTCTTT.

This clonotype came up many times. The CDR3 region is CASSPQGGPRTEAFF. The CDR3 region has the DNA TGTGCCAGCTCACCACAGGGGGGCCCACGAACTGAAGCTTTCTTT. The chain joins TRBV18 to TRBJ1-1; a possible D gene is TRBD1 (6 bases). Per the germline V gene, CDR1 is KGHSH and CDR2 is LQKENI. V dropped 1 base and J dropped 5 bases, with 14 bases sitting between them. The CDR3 is 15 residues long.

The table lists this clonotype with many counts. V is TRBV24-1 and J is TRBJ1-2; D unclear. The germline gives CDR1 KGHDR, CDR2 SFDVKD. This CDR3 region has 13 residues. Trimming removed 3 bases at V and 4 bases at J, with 8 bases between. Written as DNA, the CDR3 is TGTGCCACCAGTGATGGGTCAGGCTATGGCTACACCTTC. Its protein is CATSDGSGYGYTF.

The sample holds many counts of this clonotype. The rearrangement joins TRBV19 to TRBJ2-2, with D possibly being TRBD1 or TRBD2 (5 bases each). Germline assignment: CDR1 LNHDA and CDR2 SQIVND (reference sequence). CDR3 length: 15 residues. Trimming cost V 5 bases and J 0 bases, with 10 bases left between them. The CDR3 region has the DNA TGTGCCAGTAGTGTTGGGACGGCGAACACCGGGGAGCTGTTTTTT. This codes for CASSVGTANTGELFF.

The rearrangement joins TRBV5-6 to TRBJ2-1; TRBD1 matches at 8 bases. The CDR3 is made up of 16 amino acids. Looked up from germline, CDR1 is SGHDT and CDR2 is YYEEEE. V shed 7 bases and J 7 bases; nucleotides not matched to a gene: 16. The DNA for the CDR3 is TGTGCCAGCGTAGACCCGAACCAGGGGGCGTTGAATGAGCAGTTCTTC. It is translated as CASVDPNQGALNEQFF. The entire variable domain, with the rest obtained from reference TRBV5-6 and TRBJ2-1, is as follows: DAGVTQSPTHLIKTRGQQVTLRCSPKSGHDTVSWYQQALGQGPQFIFQYYEEEERQRGNFPDRFSGHQFPNYSSELNVNALLLGDSALYLCASVDPNQGALNEQFFGPGTRLTVL.

In its sample, this clonotype was seen many times. A read error may produce the germline difference seen at one junction end. This chain connects TRBV5-1 to TRBJ2-3; 8 bases align to TRBD2. CDR1 is SGHRS and CDR2 is YFSETQ in the germline V gene. The CDR3 has 16 residues. CDR3 bases: TGCGCCAGCAGATTCCTCGGCGGGGGGAGCACAGATGCGCAGTATTTT. It translates to CASRFLGGGSTDAQYF. The whole variable domain, remainder taken from reference TRBV5-1 and TRBJ2-3, is KAGVTQTPRYLIKTRGQQVTLSCSPISGHRSVSWYQQTPGQGLQFLFEYFSETQRNKGNFPGRFSGRQFSNSRSEMNVSTLELGDSALYLCASRFLGGGSTDAQYFGPGTRLTVL.

This clonotype was detected ten times or more. CDR3 DNA: TGCGCCAGCAGCTTGGCCTCATGGGTCACAGATACGCAGTATTTT. It translates to CASSLASWVTDTQYF. This chain joins TRBV5-1 and TRBJ2-3, with no clear D. V lost 0 bases to trimming and J lost 2 bases, with 10 bases between them. CDR1 and CDR2 (germline): SGHRS, YFSETQ. The CDR3 runs 15 residues. Supplemented by reference TRBV5-1 and TRBJ2-3, the full variable domain reads KAGVTQTPRYLIKTRGQQVTLSCSPISGHRSVSWYQQTPGQGLQFLFEYFSETQRNKGNFPGRFSGRQFSNSRSEMNVSTLELGDSALYLCASSLASWVTDTQYFGPGTRLTVL.

This clonotype was observed at least ten times. The chain combines TRBV20-1 with TRBJ2-1; 11 nucleotides match TRBD2. CDR1 DFQATT and CDR2 SNEGSKA come from the germline V gene (reference sequence). The CDR3 runs 15 residues. V shed 6 bases and J 8 bases; nucleotides not matched to a gene: 12. The CDR3 sequence is CSATRGASGGYEQFF. The CDR3 DNA sequence: TGCAGTGCCACCCGCGGGGCTAGCGGGGGGTATGAGCAGTTCTTC.

This clonotype was detected many times. The chain links TRBV18 to TRBJ1-4; unclear D gene. CDR3 length: 15 amino acids. The V and J ends lost 2 bases and 6 bases respectively, with 13 bases between them. Germline V CDR1 and CDR2: KGHSH, LQKENI. This CDR3 is CASSPSRTADEKLFF. In DNA form, the CDR3 reads TGTGCCAGCTCACCATCCCGCACAGCGGATGAAAAACTGTTTTTT.

The chain is built from TRBV6-2 or TRBV6-3 and TRBJ2-1; TRBD2 might be the D (6 bases). Germline V gives CDR1 MNHEY, CDR2 SVGEGT. V was pared by 6 bases and J by 6 bases, with 15 bases between. The CDR3 runs to 14 residues. CDR3 in DNA: TGTGCCAGCAGCGGGAGCTCGGCCCGCAATGAGCAGTTCTTC. Protein product: CASSGSSARNEQFF.

The V call is TRBV3-1, the J call TRBJ2-2; perhaps TRBD1 as D (5 bases). Germline-derived CDR1 and CDR2 are LGHDT and YNNKEL (reference sequence). The CDR3 spans 15 residues. The ends were cut back, 3 bases at V and 6 bases at J, with 14 bases in the middle. In nucleotides, the CDR3 is TGTGCCAGCAGCCAGAGGCAGGGCCGTTCCGGGGAGCTGTTTTTT. It codes for CASSQRQGRSGELFF.

There are many counts of this clonotype. The V and J genes are TRBV7-2 and TRBJ1-5, with unresolved D. Trimming took off 2 bases at V and 0 bases at J, with 8 bases between the two ends. The CDR3 extends over 15 amino acids. Germline loops: CDR1 SGHTA, CDR2 FQGNSA. The CDR3 region has the DNA TGTGCCAGCAGCTTATTGCCGGATAGCAATCAGCCCCAGCATTTT. This gives the protein CASSLLPDSNQPQHF. Filled out from reference TRBV7-2 and TRBJ1-5, the complete variable domain reads GAGVSQSPSNKVTEKGKDVELRCDPISGHTALYWYRQSLGQGLEFLIYFQGNSAPDKSGLPSDRFSAERTGGSVSTLTIQRTQQEDSAVYLCASSLLPDSNQPQHFGDGTRLSIL.

In its sample, this clonotype was seen many times. The chain employs TRBV7-9 and TRBJ1-2; a possible D gene is TRBD1 (5 bases). The V and J ends lost 0 bases and 3 bases respectively, with 8 bases between them. This CDR3 spans 14 amino acids. Germline V gene lookup returns CDR1 SEHNR and CDR2 FQNEAQ (reference sequence). The CDR3 region is CASSLAVQDYGYTF. CDR3 nucleotide sequence: TGTGCCAGCAGCTTAGCAGTACAGGACTATGGCTACACCTTC.

This clonotype showed up many times. The chain has TRBV7-6 and TRBJ1-6; D remains ambiguous. CDR1 is SGHVS and CDR2 is FNYEAQ in the germline V gene. The ends were cut back, 1 base at V and 4 bases at J, with 11 bases in the middle. This CDR3 spans 16 amino acids. The CDR3 nucleotides read TGTGCCAGCAGCTTAGGGGCCGGTAAATATAATTCACCCCTCCACTTT. Amino acid sequence: CASSLGAGKYNSPLHF.

In its sample, this clonotype was seen a few times. A much larger clone differs from this one at a single base, so this may be a read error. The V and J genes are TRBV24-1 and TRBJ1-5, with 9 positions matching TRBD1. The germline CDR1 and CDR2 sequences are KGHDR and SFDVKD. The CDR3 runs 17 residues. CDR3 sequence: CATSDSLTGGVNRPQHF. DNA for the CDR3: TGTGCCACCAGTGATTCCCTGACAGGGGGAGTGAATCGGCCCCAGCATTTT.

This clonotype was found many times. The chain recombines TRBV3-1 with TRBJ2-3; 8 nucleotides agree with TRBD2. J lost 0 bases, V lost 4 bases, and 9 bases had no gene match. The CDR3 is 17 residues long. CDR1 is LGHDT, CDR2 YNNKEL, per germline (reference sequence). Here the CDR3 reads CASSPAGRGASTDTQYF. The CDR3, as DNA: TGTGCCAGCAGCCCTGCCGGGAGGGGCGCTAGCACAGATACGCAGTATTTT.

This clonotype was detected ten times or more. V and J are TRBV7-2 and TRBJ2-7; D remains ambiguous. Between the trimmed V and J ends, which lost 5 bases and 6 bases, there was a span of 17 bases. The CDR3 totals 14 residues. Germline lookup yields CDR1 SGHTA and CDR2 FQGNSA. CDR3 amino acids: CASSPRTVGSEQYF. DNA of the CDR3: TGTGCCAGCAGCCCCAGAACGGTAGGGTCCGAGCAGTACTTC.